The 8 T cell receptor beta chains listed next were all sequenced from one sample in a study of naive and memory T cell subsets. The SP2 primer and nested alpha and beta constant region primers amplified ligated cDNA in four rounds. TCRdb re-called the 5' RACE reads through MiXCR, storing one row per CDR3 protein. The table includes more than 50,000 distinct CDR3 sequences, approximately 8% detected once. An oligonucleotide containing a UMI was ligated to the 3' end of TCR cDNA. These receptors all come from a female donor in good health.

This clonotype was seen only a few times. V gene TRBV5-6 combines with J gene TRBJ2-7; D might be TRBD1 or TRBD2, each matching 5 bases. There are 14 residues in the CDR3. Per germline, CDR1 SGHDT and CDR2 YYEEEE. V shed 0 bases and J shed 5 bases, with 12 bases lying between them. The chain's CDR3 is CASSLGPGSNEQYF. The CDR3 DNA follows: TGTGCCAGCAGCTTGGGACCAGGGAGTAACGAGCAGTACTTC.

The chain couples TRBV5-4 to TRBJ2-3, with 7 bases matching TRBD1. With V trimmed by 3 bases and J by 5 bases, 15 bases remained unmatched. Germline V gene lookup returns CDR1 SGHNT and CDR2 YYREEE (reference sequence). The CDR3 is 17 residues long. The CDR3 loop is CASSSRTGTDRQDTQYF. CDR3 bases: TGTGCCAGCAGCTCCCGAACCGGGACAGACCGTCAAGATACGCAGTATTTT.

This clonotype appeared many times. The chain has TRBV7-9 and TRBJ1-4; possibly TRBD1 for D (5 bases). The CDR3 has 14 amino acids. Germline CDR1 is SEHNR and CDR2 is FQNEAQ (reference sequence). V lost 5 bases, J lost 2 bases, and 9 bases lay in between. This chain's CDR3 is CASSRGITNEKLFF. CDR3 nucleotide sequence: TGTGCCAGCAGCCGGGGGATTACTAATGAAAAACTGTTTTTT. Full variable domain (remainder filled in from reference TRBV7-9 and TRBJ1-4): DTGVSQNPRHKITKRGQNVTFRCDPISEHNRLYWYRQTLGQGPEFLTYFQNEAQLEKSRLLSDRFSAERPKGSFSTLEIQRTEQGDSAMYLCASSRGITNEKLFFGSGTQLSVL.

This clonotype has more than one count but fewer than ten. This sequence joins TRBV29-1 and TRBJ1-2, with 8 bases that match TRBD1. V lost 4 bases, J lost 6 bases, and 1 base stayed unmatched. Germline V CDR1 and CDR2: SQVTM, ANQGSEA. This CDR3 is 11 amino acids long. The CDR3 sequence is CSVAGGHGYTF. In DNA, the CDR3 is TGCAGCGTTGCAGGGGGCCATGGCTACACCTTC.

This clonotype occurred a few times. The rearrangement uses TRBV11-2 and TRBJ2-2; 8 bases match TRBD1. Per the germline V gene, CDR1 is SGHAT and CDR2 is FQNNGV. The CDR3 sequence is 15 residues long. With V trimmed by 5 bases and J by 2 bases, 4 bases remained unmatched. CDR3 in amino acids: CASSTQGDNTGELFF. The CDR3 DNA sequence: TGTGCCAGCAGCACACAGGGGGATAACACCGGGGAGCTGTTTTTT.

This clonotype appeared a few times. CDR3 region: CASPTPSNEQFF. CDR3 DNA: TGTGCCAGCCCAACCCCTAGCAATGAGCAGTTCTTC. This chain links TRBV18 with TRBJ2-1; D is unclear. V was shortened by 8 bases and J by 6 bases, with 11 bases between the two germline ends. Germline CDR1 reads KGHSH; CDR2 reads LQKENI. The CDR3 consists of 12 residues. The complete variable domain, with remaining parts taken from reference TRBV18 and TRBJ2-1, reads NAGVMQNPRHLVRRRGQEARLRCSPMKGHSHVYWYRQLPEEGLKFMVYLQKENIIDESGMPKERFSAEFPKEGPSILRIQQVVRGDSAAYFCASPTPSNEQFFGPGTRLTVL.

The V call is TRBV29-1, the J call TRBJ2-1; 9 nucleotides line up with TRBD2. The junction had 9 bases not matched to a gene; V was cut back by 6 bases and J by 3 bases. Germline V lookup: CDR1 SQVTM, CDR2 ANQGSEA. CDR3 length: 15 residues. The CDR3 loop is CSVTATSGDYNEQFF. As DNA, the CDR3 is TGCAGCGTGACGGCGACTAGCGGAGACTACAATGAGCAGTTCTTC.

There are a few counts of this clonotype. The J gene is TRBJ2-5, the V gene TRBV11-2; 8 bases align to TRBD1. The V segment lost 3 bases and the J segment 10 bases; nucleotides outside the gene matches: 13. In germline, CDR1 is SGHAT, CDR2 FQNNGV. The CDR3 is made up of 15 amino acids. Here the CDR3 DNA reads TGTGCCAGCAGCTTTCCCCGAGACAGGGGAAGGGACCAGTACTTC. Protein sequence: CASSFPRDRGRDQYF.